Following are 29 T cell receptor beta chains from one sample sequenced in a study of PD-1 blockade in classical Hodgkin lymphoma (dated by TCRdb to 2019 to 2021). The sample's time point label, decoded: cycle 2 day 1 (C2D1) of nivolumab. All trial patients had relapsed after autologous stem cell transplantation, with cohorts A, B and C differing in prior brentuximab vedotin exposure. Libraries were built with the immunoSEQ multiplex PCR assay. TCRdb re-hosts the immuneACCESS table, in-frame sequences only. Its copies lack some clones; in the studies checked, an unresolved V gene accounts for under half of them, and the cause for the rest is not known. The sample table contains 100,000 or so clones; only one count was recorded for roughly 90% of them. Approximately 6.3% of the sample comes from the top ten. The sample was peripheral blood mononuclear cells (PBMCs), taken before the second cycle of nivolumab. Every receptor here comes from a human donor with classical Hodgkin lymphoma.

The gene calls are TRBV4-2 and TRBJ1-1; 9 bases line up with TRBD1. The CDR3 spans 14 residues. Trimming at V came to 0 bases and at J to 10 bases, leaving 6 bases not matched to a gene. Germline CDR1 and CDR2: LGHNA and YNFKEQ. The CDR3 sequence is CASSQENRGLGAFF. CDR3 nucleotide sequence: TGTGCCAGCAGCCAAGAGAACAGGGGGCTAGGAGCTTTCTTT.

The rearrangement links TRBV5-6 to TRBJ2-2; the D call may be TRBD1 or TRBD2 (6 bases each). The CDR3 is 16 residues long. Looked up from germline, CDR1 is SGHDT and CDR2 is YYEEEE. V was clipped by 0 bases and J by 4 bases, with 13 bases between them. Here the CDR3 reads CASSLVGGPSTGELFF. In DNA form, the CDR3 reads TGTGCCAGCAGCTTGGTTGGGGGGCCCTCCACCGGGGAGCTGTTTTTT.

The chain is built from TRBV28 and TRBJ2-5, with 13 bases fitting TRBD2. J was trimmed by 2 bases and V by 9 bases; bases with no gene match: 15. Germline V CDR1 and CDR2: MDHEN, SYDVKM. This CDR3 is built from 18 residues. The CDR3 sequence: CASSRVGLAGAAQETQYF. CDR3 DNA sequence: TGTGCCAGTAGCAGGGTAGGACTAGCGGGGGCGGCTCAAGAGACCCAGTACTTC.

The chain uses TRBV6-1 and TRBJ1-4; D gene uncertain. The CDR3 is 15 residues long. The V gene's germline CDR1 is MNHNS and CDR2 SASEGT. V was trimmed by 4 bases and J by 8 bases, leaving 17 bases between them. The CDR3 DNA reads as TGTGCCAGCAGTGGGGTGGCAGTCGAAAGGGAAAAACTGTTTTTT. Translated: CASSGVAVEREKLFF.

This chain links TRBV4-1 with TRBJ2-5, with 10 bases lining up with TRBD1. This CDR3 comprises 17 residues. Germline CDR1 reads MGHRA; CDR2 reads YSYEKL. V lost 2 bases to trimming and J lost 5 bases; unmatched junction nucleotides: 11. CDR3 sequence: CASSQHLPGQGWETQYF. DNA for the CDR3: TGCGCCAGCAGCCAACATCTACCGGGACAGGGGTGGGAGACCCAGTACTTC.

The chain combines TRBV10-3 with TRBJ2-7; D might be TRBD1 or TRBD2, each matching 5 bases. V lost 4 bases and J 1 base, leaving 14 bases between the germline ends. Germline V gene lookup returns CDR1 ENHRY and CDR2 SYGVKD. The CDR3 contains 15 residues. The CDR3 is CAISASRWGSYEQYF. In DNA form, the CDR3 reads TGTGCCATCAGTGCCTCTAGGTGGGGGTCCTACGAGCAGTACTTC.

The chain employs TRBV2 and TRBJ1-4; D gene unclear. V lost 4 bases, J lost 0 bases, and 12 bases lay in between. Germline-derived CDR1 and CDR2 are SNHLY and FYNNEI. The CDR3 length is 16 residues. The CDR3 protein is CASSVRGSPTNEKLFF. DNA of the CDR3: TGTGCCAGCAGTGTGCGAGGAAGCCCAACTAATGAAAAACTGTTTTTT.

This chain uses TRBV14 with TRBJ2-7; the match to TRBD1 covers 8 bases. In germline, CDR1 is SGHDN, CDR2 FVKESK. The CDR3 runs to 15 residues. The junction had 6 bases not matched to a gene; V was cut back by 4 bases and J by 1 base. The chain's CDR3 is CASSLNRGASYEQYF. The CDR3 DNA sequence: TGTGCCAGCAGCCTAAACAGGGGGGCTTCCTACGAGCAGTACTTC.

This chain uses TRBV7-2 with TRBJ1-5; maybe TRBD1 (6 bases). V lost 1 base, J lost 5 bases, and 15 bases lay in between. Germline V gene lookup returns CDR1 SGHTA and CDR2 FQGNSA. The CDR3 has 16 amino acids. The CDR3 bases are TGTGCCAGCAGCTTAGAGGCCCCCAGGGGTTATCAGCCCCAGCATTTT. The encoded protein is CASSLEAPRGYQPQHF.

This clone was seen only once. Written as DNA, the CDR3 is TGTGCCAGCAGCTCGTACGGATTACGGAACACTGAAGCTTTCTTT. Translated: CASSSYGLRNTEAFF. The V and J genes are TRBV5-6 and TRBJ1-1; D is uncertain. Germline lookup yields CDR1 SGHDT and CDR2 YYEEEE. With 3 bases removed from V and 1 base from J, the gap between germline ends came to 13 bases. The CDR3 loop spans 15 amino acids.

This clone was detected a few times. The chain has TRBV30 and TRBJ1-3; the D is unclear. The germline V gene encodes CDR1 GTSNPN and CDR2 SVGIG (reference sequence). V was pared by 1 base and J by 2 bases, with 6 bases between. The CDR3 contains 13 residues. The CDR3 sequence is CAWSGPPGNTIYF. CDR3 bases: TGTGCCTGGAGTGGGCCACCTGGAAACACCATATATTTT.

The chain links TRBV2 to TRBJ1-1; TRBD1 is a possible D gene (6 bases). V was trimmed by 7 bases and J by 1 base, leaving 19 bases between them. Germline V gives CDR1 SNHLY, CDR2 FYNNEI. The CDR3 length is 16 residues. The CDR3 protein is CASMEIRGGTNTEAFF. CDR3 DNA sequence: TGTGCCAGCATGGAAATCAGGGGAGGGACGAACACTGAAGCTTTCTTT.

The chain uses TRBV7-9 and TRBJ1-1; no clear D gene. The germline gives CDR1 SEHNR, CDR2 FQNEAQ (reference sequence). CDR3 length equals 12 residues. The germline V and J ends were trimmed by 3 bases and 4 bases, with 6 bases remaining between them. The CDR3 loop is CASSLGSTEAFF. The DNA of the CDR3 is TGTGCCAGCAGCTTGGGTAGCACTGAAGCTTTCTTT.

V is TRBV5-8 and J is TRBJ2-5; 15 bases are a match to TRBD2. Germline trimming cut 4 bases from V and 4 bases from J; bases unmatched to any gene: 8. Germline loops: CDR1 SGHTS, CDR2 YDEGEE. The CDR3 loop spans 17 amino acids. CDR3 residues: CASSPGLAGGPGETQYF. The CDR3 coding sequence is TGTGCCAGCAGCCCTGGACTAGCGGGGGGGCCGGGAGAGACCCAGTACTTC.

The chain is built from TRBV27 and TRBJ2-3; 9 nucleotides match TRBD2. Germline lookup yields CDR1 MNHEY and CDR2 SMNVEV (reference sequence). The CDR3 runs 13 residues. Trimming took 5 bases from V and 5 from J; bases not matched to a gene: 2. The CDR3 loop is CASSAREGDTQYF. The CDR3 nucleotides read TGTGCCAGCAGTGCGCGGGAGGGAGATACGCAGTATTTT.

This chain connects TRBV10-3 to TRBJ2-6; 7 nucleotides match TRBD1. The CDR3 loop spans 18 amino acids. V lost 3 bases to trimming and J lost 0 bases; unmatched junction nucleotides: 8. CDR1 and CDR2 (germline): ENHRY, SYGVKD. The CDR3 nucleotides read TGTGCCATCAGTGACCCGGGACAGAGAAGCTCTGGGGCCAACGTCCTGACTTTC. Its translation: CAISDPGQRSSGANVLTF.

The chain carries TRBV10-3 and TRBJ2-1, with D maybe TRBD1 (6 bases). Germline lookup yields CDR1 ENHRY and CDR2 SYGVKD. CDR3 length equals 18 residues. V lost 3 bases and J 0 bases, leaving 18 bases between the germline ends. The DNA for the CDR3 is TGTGCCATCAGTGACCGATCCCCGGCGGACAGCTCCTACAATGAGCAGTTCTTC. It is translated as CAISDRSPADSSYNEQFF.

The rearrangement uses TRBV6-1 and TRBJ2-7; 9 bases map to TRBD2. The trim removed 4 bases at V and 2 bases at J, leaving 6 bases unmatched. Germline CDR1 is MNHNS and CDR2 is SASEGT. The length of the CDR3 is 15 residues. The CDR3 loop is CASSAASGAAYEQYF. CDR3 nucleotides: TGTGCCAGCAGTGCGGCTAGCGGGGCCGCCTACGAGCAGTACTTC.

The chain recombines TRBV5-4 with TRBJ2-2; tentatively, D is TRBD1 (6 bases). The CDR3 runs to 15 residues. CDR1 is SGHNT, CDR2 YYREEE, per germline (reference sequence). Deletions cut 1 base from V and 5 bases from J, with 12 bases between. CDR3 in amino acids: CASSLSGVGTGELFF. The CDR3 DNA reads as TGTGCCAGCAGCTTGTCAGGGGTTGGGACCGGGGAGCTGTTTTTT.

This chain connects TRBV14 to TRBJ1-6; D not resolved. Germline assignment: CDR1 SGHDN and CDR2 FVKESK. Trimming took 1 base from V and 0 from J, leaving 10 bases between them. CDR3 size: 17 residues. The DNA of the CDR3 is TGTGCCAGCAGCCAAGGGGAGAGGAGCTCCTATAATTCACCCCTCCACTTT. Its protein is CASSQGERSSYNSPLHF.

V usage is TRBV6-5 and J usage is TRBJ1-2; no firm D call. The CDR3 consists of 14 residues. Germline V gene lookup returns CDR1 MNHEY and CDR2 SVGAGI. The ends were cut back, 2 bases at V and 4 bases at J, with 11 bases in the middle. CDR3 residues: CASSYQPSSYGYTF. Here the CDR3 DNA reads TGTGCCAGCAGTTACCAGCCATCCTCCTATGGCTACACCTTC.

The rearrangement uses TRBV4-1 and TRBJ1-6, with 7 bases matching TRBD1. V dropped 11 bases and J dropped 0; count of bases not matched to a gene: 25. CDR3 length equals 21 residues. Germline CDR1 is MGHRA and CDR2 is YSYEKL. The CDR3 sequence is CAGGRDSNSLPLNSYNSPLHF. The CDR3 DNA sequence: TGCGCCGGCGGAAGGGACAGCAATTCCCTGCCCCTCAACTCCTATAATTCACCCCTCCACTTT.

The chain combines TRBV7-2 with TRBJ1-5, with TRBD1 matching over 7 bases. This CDR3 spans 15 amino acids. Germline assignment: CDR1 SGHTA and CDR2 FQGNSA. V was pared by 3 bases and J by 1 base, with 3 bases of the junction left unmatched. The CDR3 nucleotides are TGTGCCAGCAGCTTGGCAGGGGGAAGCAATCAGCCCCAGCATTTT. Protein product: CASSLAGGSNQPQHF.

This chain joins TRBV19 and TRBJ1-1; no firm D call. V was cut by 5 bases and J by 5 bases, with 9 bases left in between. The CDR3 runs to 12 residues. Germline V gene sequence: CDR1 LNHDA, CDR2 SQIVND (reference sequence). CDR3 amino acids: CASSLTWTEAFF. CDR3 DNA: TGTGCCAGTAGTCTAACTTGGACTGAAGCTTTCTTT. Filled out from reference TRBV19 and TRBJ1-1, the complete variable domain reads DGGITQSPKYLFRKEGQNVTLSCEQNLNHDAMYWYRQDPGQGLRLIYYSQIVNDFQKGDIAEGYSVSREKKESFPLTVTSAQKNPTAFYLCASSLTWTEAFFGQGTRLTVV.

The chain couples TRBV5-1 to TRBJ1-1; D unclear. Germline assignment: CDR1 SGHRS and CDR2 YFSETQ. V lost 0 bases, J lost 3 bases, and 6 bases lay in between. The CDR3 extends over 13 amino acids. In DNA form, the CDR3 reads TGCGCCAGCAGCTTGGTGGCGGACACTGAAGCTTTCTTT. Its protein product is CASSLVADTEAFF.

The chain joins TRBV7-2 to TRBJ1-2; perhaps TRBD1 as D (6 bases). This CDR3 has 15 residues. Trimming pared 1 base from V and 4 bases from J, leaving 13 bases between. Per germline, CDR1 SGHTA and CDR2 FQGNSA. The CDR3, as DNA: TGTGCCAGCAGCTTAGTGTCAGGGGACTCCTATGGCTACACCTTC. It is translated as CASSLVSGDSYGYTF.

The V gene is TRBV4-2, the J gene TRBJ2-1; 10 nucleotides agree with TRBD2. The junction had 4 bases not matched to a gene; V was cut back by 2 bases and J by 9 bases. Germline CDR1 and CDR2: LGHNA and YNFKEQ. The CDR3 is 14 residues long. The CDR3 sequence: CASSQRAGGVEQFF. As DNA, the CDR3 is TGTGCCAGCAGCCAACGAGCGGGGGGGGTTGAGCAGTTCTTC.

The CDR3 region is CASSVGGARGTDTQYF. The CDR3 bases are TGTGCCAGCAGCGTAGGGGGGGCGCGAGGCACAGATACGCAGTATTTT. The chain couples TRBV9 to TRBJ2-3; either TRBD1 or TRBD2 may fit D (6 bases each). The CDR3 loop spans 16 amino acids. V lost 0 bases and J 1 base, leaving 12 bases between the germline ends. Per germline, CDR1 SGDLS and CDR2 YYNGEE.

The V gene is TRBV23-1, the J gene TRBJ1-5; D not certain. TRBV23-1 is sorted into the ORF group, with uncertain function. This CDR3 spans 15 amino acids. V shed 3 bases and J shed 5 bases, with 14 bases lying between them. The CDR3 spells CASSQEDLRDQPQHF. The DNA for the CDR3 is TGCGCCAGCAGTCAGGAGGACCTAAGGGATCAGCCCCAGCATTTT.